What follows describes a single TCR beta chain. Its cognate antigen is unknown. The data derive from a study of blood T cells in healthy people across ages. Study outcomes and limitations: Age advanced and TCR beta diversity per million T cells fell, roughly linearly. It was the long-lived donors that had more naive CD4+ cells and higher diversity than aged donors.

A second roughly 6 to 11 cycle PCR used barcoded and J-beta primers. Sequencing of every sample gave 2.5 million or more CDR3-containing paired-end reads. TCRdb reprocessed the 5' RACE reads via MiXCR and lists one record per CDR3 protein. The sample yields about 760,000 distinct CDR3 sequences, roughly three fifths seen once. This CDR3 region has 13 residues. With V trimmed by 11 bases and J by 0 bases, 5 bases remained unmatched. From germline, CDR1 is MNHEY and CDR2 SMNVEV (reference sequence). Healthy Caucasians from Russia aged roughly 6 to 95 served as donors. The chain carries TRBV27 and TRBJ2-7; 9 positions match TRBD2. This receptor was taken from a man aged 40-55 years in good health. The source material was blood. The CDR3 is CAPSSGASYEQYF. The DNA for the CDR3 is TGTGCCCCGTCTAGCGGGGCCTCCTACGAGCAGTACTTC.